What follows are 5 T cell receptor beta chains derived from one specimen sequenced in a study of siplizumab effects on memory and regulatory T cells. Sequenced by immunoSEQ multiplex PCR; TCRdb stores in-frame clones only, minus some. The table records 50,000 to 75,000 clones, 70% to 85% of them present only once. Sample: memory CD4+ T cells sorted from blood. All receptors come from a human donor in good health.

CDR3 DNA sequence: TGTGCCAGCAGCCCCGGGACACTTGAAAAACTGTTTTTT. This codes for CASSPGTLEKLFF. This sequence joins TRBV7-9 and TRBJ1-4; weak D call: TRBD1 (6 bases). The germline CDR1 and CDR2 sequences are SEHNR and FQNEAQ (reference sequence). V gave up 5 bases and J gave up 7 bases, with 11 bases separating them. This CDR3 is built from 13 residues.

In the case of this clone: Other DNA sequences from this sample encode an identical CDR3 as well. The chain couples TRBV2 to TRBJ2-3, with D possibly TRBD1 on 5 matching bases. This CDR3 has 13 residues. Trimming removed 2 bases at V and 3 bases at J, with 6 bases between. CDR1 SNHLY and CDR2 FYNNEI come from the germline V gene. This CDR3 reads CASSEQGTDTQYF. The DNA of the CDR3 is TGTGCCAGCAGTGAACAGGGTACAGATACGCAGTATTTT.

The CDR3 region is CASSLTGLAGSASFNEQFF. In DNA, the CDR3 is TGCGCCAGCAGCTTAACGGGACTAGCGGGGTCCGCGTCTTTCAATGAGCAGTTCTTC. The chain combines TRBV5-1 with TRBJ2-1, with 13 positions matching TRBD2. The V gene's germline CDR1 is SGHRS and CDR2 YFSETQ. The CDR3 is 19 amino acids. The V segment lost 2 bases and the J segment 6 bases; nucleotides outside the gene matches: 14.

This CDR3 reads CASSPEVRGPSMRWGYTF. CDR3 sequence (DNA): TGTGCCAGCAGCCCAGAGGTCAGGGGGCCCTCCATGAGATGGGGCTACACCTTC. The rearrangement uses TRBV7-9 and TRBJ1-2; 8 bases match TRBD1. Germline assignment: CDR1 SEHNR and CDR2 FQNEAQ (reference sequence). J was trimmed by 8 bases and V by 5 bases; bases with no gene match: 22. CDR3 size: 18 residues.

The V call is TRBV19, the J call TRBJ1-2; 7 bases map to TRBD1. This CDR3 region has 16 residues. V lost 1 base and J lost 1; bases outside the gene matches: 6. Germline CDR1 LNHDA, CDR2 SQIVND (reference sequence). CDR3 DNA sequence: TGTGCCAGTAGTATAGGGCACAGGGGACTTAACTATGGCTACACCTTC. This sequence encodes CASSIGHRGLNYGYTF.